One T cell receptor (beta chain) is described in this entry. Its antigen is not identified. TRB cDNA was prepared as libraries by UMI-labeled 5' RACE. TCRdb reprocessed the 5' RACE reads; each CDR3 protein has one entry and no DNA is given. The sample has some 60,000 distinct CDR3 sequences. The length of the CDR3 is 15 residues. Germline CDR1 reads MDHEN; CDR2 reads SYDVKM. This record belongs to a study of CXCR3-negative and CXCR3-positive naive CD8 T cells. Study results and caveats: Against CXCR3-negative naive cells, CXCR3-positive naive cells showed more hydrophobic TRB CDR3s. Similar TRBV-TRBJ usage characterized naive CXCR3-negative and CXCR3-positive cells; memory cells differed.

The chain is built from TRBV28 and TRBJ2-1; no DNA is available, so the TRBD2 call from TCRdb remains unchecked. The origin of this receptor is a human donor in good health. Some clones in this sample may be carry-over from other donors' samples. What was sequenced was naive CXCR3+ CD8+ T cells from blood. The subset was: CD45RO-CCR7+CD27+CD95- naive CD8+ T cells expressing CXCR3 (TNR3+). This CDR3 is CASSIGVASHNEQFF.